One sample yielded the 23 T cell receptor beta chains listed below, sequenced in a study of sequential checkpoint blockade in melanoma. Method: immunoSEQ multiplex PCR; TCRdb's copy keeps in-frame clones and lacks some. The sample lists 23,000 or so clones; about two thirds were seen once. Regarding treatment: randomized to nivolumab then ipilimumab (arm A) or the reverse (arm B). The specimen comprised CD8+ T cells sorted from blood (inferred from file names), sampled from a patient given nivolumab and ipilimumab in sequence. The receptor set was obtained from a human donor with melanoma.

V is TRBV29-1 and J is TRBJ2-1; 8 bases line up with TRBD2. The V segment lost 6 bases and the J segment 7 bases; nucleotides outside the gene matches: 14. Germline assignment: CDR1 SQVTM and CDR2 ANQGSEA. The CDR3 consists of 15 residues. The CDR3: CSVGGVAGKWNEQFF. The DNA of the CDR3 is TGCAGCGTCGGAGGAGTAGCGGGGAAATGGAATGAGCAGTTCTTC.

The gene calls are TRBV9 and TRBJ1-2; TRBD1 might be the D (5 bases). The CDR3 loop spans 14 amino acids. V was trimmed by 0 bases and J by 2 bases, leaving 8 bases between them. The V gene's germline CDR1 is SGDLS and CDR2 YYNGEE. CDR3 in amino acids: CASSVATENYGYTF. The CDR3 bases are TGTGCCAGCAGCGTAGCGACAGAGAACTATGGCTACACCTTC. The complete variable domain, with remaining parts taken from reference TRBV9 and TRBJ1-2, reads DSGVTQTPKHLITATGQRVTLRCSPRSGDLSVYWYQQSLDQGLQFLIQYYNGEERAKGNILERFSAQQFPDLHSELNLSSLELGDSALYFCASSVATENYGYTFGSGTRLTVV.

This sequence joins TRBV6-1 and TRBJ2-1, with 11 bases aligning to TRBD2. The CDR3 extends over 17 amino acids. Germline CDR1 is MNHNS and CDR2 is SASEGT. The V segment lost 4 bases and the J segment 6 bases; nucleotides outside the gene matches: 11. For the CDR3, the DNA is TGTGCCAGCAGTGTTTACAAATATAGCGGGGGGGGCAATGAGCAGTTCTTC. Encoded protein: CASSVYKYSGGGNEQFF.

Notes on this clone: One junction end does not reproduce the germline sequence, and a read error may be involved. The same CDR3 arises from other DNA sequences in this sample as well. The V gene is TRBV6-5, the J gene TRBJ2-2, with TRBD2 matching 7 bases. The CDR3 has 12 residues. CDR1 is MNHEY and CDR2 is SVGAGI in the germline V gene. The CDR3 DNA is TGTGCCAGCAGGGGGGGGTCCGGGGAACTGTTTTTT. It encodes CASRGGSGELFF.

The chain uses TRBV9 and TRBJ2-3; TRBD1 agrees at 7 bases. This CDR3 comprises 16 residues. CDR1 and CDR2 (germline): SGDLS, YYNGEE. Trimming took 3 bases from V and 0 from J; bases not matched to a gene: 7. DNA for the CDR3: TGTGCCAGCAGCGACCCGACAGGGACGAGCACAGATACGCAGTATTTT. The encoded protein is CASSDPTGTSTDTQYF.

The chain combines TRBV5-6 with TRBJ2-1, with 10 bases fitting TRBD1. V shed 3 bases, J shed 4 bases, and the junction held 16 bases outside the gene matches. The length of the CDR3 is 19 residues. Germline V gene lookup returns CDR1 SGHDT and CDR2 YYEEEE. The CDR3 region has the DNA TGTGCCAGCAGCTCGATAAAGGGACAGGGGCCATCACGATACAATGAGCAGTTCTTC. Translated: CASSSIKGQGPSRYNEQFF.

The J gene is TRBJ2-7, the V gene TRBV15; tentatively, D is TRBD1 (6 bases). V was clipped by 2 bases and J by 3 bases, with 11 bases between them. Germline V gene sequence: CDR1 LNHNV, CDR2 YYDKDF (reference sequence). The length of the CDR3 is 14 residues. The CDR3 loop is CATSRRAGDYEQYF. In DNA form, the CDR3 reads TGTGCCACCAGCAGACGGGCAGGGGACTACGAGCAGTACTTC.

This clone appeared a few times. V and J are TRBV13 and TRBJ2-2, with 12 bases that match TRBD1. Germline-derived CDR1 and CDR2 are PRHDT and FYEKMQ (reference sequence). The CDR3 is made up of 17 amino acids. Trimming took 5 bases from V and 2 from J; bases not matched to a gene: 6. The DNA of the CDR3 is TGTGCCAGCAGCCCAGGGACAGGGGGCGGTAACACCGGGGAGCTGTTTTTT. Protein sequence: CASSPGTGGGNTGELFF.

V usage is TRBV7-8 and J usage is TRBJ1-1; D unclear. With 5 bases removed from V and 0 bases from J, the gap between germline ends came to 13 bases. Germline V gene data show CDR1 as SGHVS and CDR2 as FQNEAQ. The length of the CDR3 is 15 residues. In nucleotides, the CDR3 is TGTGCCAGCAGCGATGACACCCCTCTGAACACTGAAGCTTTCTTT. This sequence encodes CASSDDTPLNTEAFF.

This clone was recorded once. The chain employs TRBV13 and TRBJ1-2; 8 bases are a match to TRBD1. The CDR3 loop spans 15 amino acids. From germline, CDR1 is PRHDT and CDR2 FYEKMQ (reference sequence). The J segment lost 13 bases and the V segment lost 4 bases, leaving 17 bases of the junction unmatched. The DNA for the CDR3 is TGTGCCAGCAGCTCATTAGGGGACAGGAGAGCCTCGTGCACCTTC. Amino acids: CASSSLGDRRASCTF.

This clone was found once. The chain carries TRBV7-8 and TRBJ2-3; D may be TRBD1 (7 bases). This CDR3 contains 14 residues. Germline loops: CDR1 SGHVS, CDR2 FQNEAQ. Trimming took off 5 bases at V and 1 base at J, with 10 bases between the two ends. The CDR3 region has the DNA TGTGCCAGCAGCCTCAGGGGGGGCACAGATACGCAGTATTTT. Residues: CASSLRGGTDTQYF.

The rearrangement uses TRBV7-9 and TRBJ2-2; D call uncertain. The V end lost 0 bases, the J end lost 1 base, and 9 bases lay between the germline ends. Looked up from germline, CDR1 is SEHNR and CDR2 is FQNEAQ (reference sequence). There are 16 residues in the CDR3. This CDR3 is CASSLAWQKNTGELFF. The DNA of the CDR3 is TGTGCCAGCAGCTTAGCTTGGCAGAAGAACACCGGGGAGCTGTTTTTT. Full variable domain (missing parts from reference TRBV7-9 and TRBJ2-2): DTGVSQNPRHKITKRGQNVTFRCDPISEHNRLYWYRQTLGQGPEFLTYFQNEAQLEKSRLLSDRFSAERPKGSFSTLEIQRTEQGDSAMYLCASSLAWQKNTGELFFGEGSRLTVL.

V usage is TRBV27 and J usage is TRBJ2-3; the D is unclear. CDR1 MNHEY and CDR2 SMNVEV come from the germline V gene (reference sequence). Between the trimmed V and J ends, which lost 0 bases and 6 bases, there was a span of 7 bases. The CDR3 runs 13 residues. CDR3 sequence (DNA): TGTGCCAGCAGTTTATCGAACGGGGATACGCAGTATTTT. As protein: CASSLSNGDTQYF.

This chain connects TRBV6-1 to TRBJ1-2; perhaps TRBD1 as D (6 bases). CDR3 length: 14 amino acids. CDR1 is MNHNS and CDR2 is SASEGT in the germline V gene. V gave up 7 bases and J gave up 6 bases, with 18 bases separating them. This CDR3 reads CASTSSRGGNGYTF. CDR3 DNA: TGTGCCAGCACTTCCTCGAGGGGGGGGAATGGCTACACCTTC.

The chain combines TRBV4-2 with TRBJ2-1; 11 bases match TRBD2. Germline V lookup: CDR1 LGHNA, CDR2 YNFKEQ. The CDR3 covers 16 residues. Trimming cost V 0 bases and J 3 bases; bases outside gene matches: 1. The CDR3, as DNA: TGTGCCAGCAGCCAAGACGGGACTAGCGGCTACAATGAGCAGTTCTTC. Its protein product is CASSQDGTSGYNEQFF.

The sample holds a few counts of this clone. CDR3 in DNA: TGTGCCAGCAGCAGGCGCTCAGGGGTTTGGAATTCACCCCTCCACTTT. Encoded protein: CASSRRSGVWNSPLHF. The chain is built from TRBV11-2 and TRBJ1-6, with TRBD1 as a possible D gene (6 bases). V was trimmed by 5 bases and J by 7 bases, leaving 18 bases between them. CDR1 is SGHAT and CDR2 is FQNNGV in the germline V gene. The CDR3 covers 16 residues.

The chain links TRBV9 to TRBJ1-2, with D maybe TRBD1 (6 bases). V shed 5 bases and J shed 3 bases, with 11 bases lying between them. This CDR3 spans 13 amino acids. Germline CDR1 reads SGDLS; CDR2 reads YYNGEE. In DNA, the CDR3 is TGTGCCAGCAGGGGGGACAATGACTATGGCTACACCTTC. Translation gives CASRGDNDYGYTF.

This clone is a singleton in its sample. V usage is TRBV7-6 and J usage is TRBJ2-1, with a weak D call TRBD2 (6 bases). CDR1 SGHVS and CDR2 FNYEAQ come from the germline V gene. Trimming removed 3 bases at V and 4 bases at J, with 13 bases between. CDR3 length: 15 amino acids. In DNA form, the CDR3 reads TGTGCCAGCAGCTTCTCCGGGACTGGTTACAATGAGCAGTTCTTC. It codes for CASSFSGTGYNEQFF.

The rearrangement uses TRBV5-4 and TRBJ2-1, with 11 positions matching TRBD1. The V segment lost 0 bases and the J segment 7 bases; nucleotides outside the gene matches: 3. CDR1 and CDR2 (germline): SGHNT, YYREEE (reference sequence). The CDR3 contains 15 residues. The CDR3 DNA sequence: TGTGCCAGCAGCTTGGCCGGACAGGGGGCGAATGAGCAGTTCTTC. Amino acid sequence: CASSLAGQGANEQFF.

This clone was detected only a few times. The V and J genes are TRBV9 and TRBJ1-6, with 9 bases matching TRBD1. The CDR3 runs to 15 residues. Germline V lookup: CDR1 SGDLS, CDR2 YYNGEE. With V trimmed by 5 bases and J by 7 bases, 7 bases remained unmatched. As DNA, the CDR3 is TGTGCCAGCAGTCCGCCGACAGGGGGGAATTCACCCCTCCACTTT. Its translation: CASSPPTGGNSPLHF.

Only one count was recorded for this clone. The chain carries TRBV7-7 and TRBJ1-1; 7 bases align to TRBD1. This CDR3 has 13 residues. Germline V gene lookup returns CDR1 SSHAT and CDR2 FNYEAQ (reference sequence). After removal of 2 bases from V and 10 bases from J, the junction contained 7 bases not matched to a gene. The chain's CDR3 is CASSLSKGARAFF. In nucleotides, the CDR3 is TGTGCCAGCAGCTTATCCAAGGGGGCTAGAGCTTTCTTT.

The V call is TRBV4-3, the J call TRBJ2-1; TRBD2 matches at 11 bases. The V segment lost 4 bases and the J segment 4 bases; nucleotides outside the gene matches: 3. The CDR3 is 15 residues long. Looked up from germline, CDR1 is LGHNA and CDR2 is YSLEER. CDR3 coding DNA: TGCGCCAGCAGCCTTAGCGGGGGGGAATACAATGAGCAGTTCTTC. It translates to CASSLSGGEYNEQFF.

This chain joins TRBV9 and TRBJ2-5, with TRBD1 identical over 7 bases. The J call may be in error: the DNA end matches TRBJ2-7 better. CDR1 and CDR2 from the germline V gene are SGDLS and YYNGEE. This CDR3 comprises 14 residues. CDR3 nucleotide sequence: TGTGCCAGCAGCGAGGGACAGATCCCCTACGAGCAGTACTTC. Translating gives CASSEGQIPYEQYF.